This passage covers 21 T cell receptor beta chains from one sample sequenced in a study of cytomegalovirus exposure and HLA in healthy donors listed by TCRdb under 2017. The library was produced with the immunoSEQ multiplex PCR assay. For the multiplex PCR, a mixture combining 60 forward primers for TCR Vbeta segments and 13 reverse primers for TCR Jbeta segments was used. The clones in this table, taken by TCRdb from immuneACCESS, are in-frame only. Not every clone is retained; where verified, under half of the shortfall comes from an unresolved V gene, and the cause of the rest is unknown. For this sample there are 200,000 to 250,000 clones; over 65% appear just once. The ten largest make up about a sixth of the sample. Input material: PBMCs. These receptors were taken from a man in his forties or fifties in good health and CMV-seronegative.

The chain links TRBV4-3 to TRBJ1-4; D ambiguous. There are 14 residues in the CDR3. CDR1 and CDR2 from the germline V gene are LGHNA and YSLEER. V was trimmed by 0 bases and J by 7 bases, leaving 9 bases between them. DNA of the CDR3: TGCGCCAGCAGCCAAGATGTACACCCTGAAAAACTGTTTTTT. Protein sequence: CASSQDVHPEKLFF.

This chain links TRBV18 with TRBJ2-7, with 8 bases matching TRBD1. Germline V gene sequence: CDR1 KGHSH, CDR2 LQKENI. There are 14 residues in the CDR3. The junction had 6 bases not matched to a gene; V was cut back by 3 bases and J by 5 bases. In DNA form, the CDR3 reads TGTGCCAGCTCACCTCAGGGGGCAGCGAACGAGCAGTACTTC. It codes for CASSPQGAANEQYF.

Comment on this clone: One end of the junction fails to match germline, which may point to a read error. The chain uses TRBV7-9 and TRBJ1-5, with 10 bases aligning to TRBD1. This CDR3 is 16 amino acids long. Germline CDR1 and CDR2: SEHNR and FQNEAQ (reference sequence). The CDR3 nucleotides are TGTTCCAGCAGCCAGAGTCCGGGACAGGGGCATCAGCCCCAGCATTTT. This codes for CSSSQSPGQGHQPQHF.

The chain is built from TRBV7-8 and TRBJ2-1, with 13 bases aligning to TRBD2. J was trimmed by 2 bases and V by 10 bases; bases with no gene match: 11. The V gene's germline CDR1 is SGHVS and CDR2 FQNEAQ. CDR3 length: 17 amino acids. This CDR3 is CATRTSGGQRPYNEQFF. CDR3 nucleotides: TGTGCCACCCGGACTAGCGGGGGCCAACGACCCTACAATGAGCAGTTCTTC. The variable domain in full, with the rest retrieved from reference TRBV7-8 and TRBJ2-1, is GAGVSQSPRYKVAKRGQDVALRCDPISGHVSLFWYQQALGQGPEFLTYFQNEAQLDKSGLPSDRFFAERPEGSVSTLKIQRTQQEDSAVYLCATRTSGGQRPYNEQFFGPGTRLTVL.

V is TRBV29-1 and J is TRBJ2-1; D may be TRBD1 (7 bases). CDR3 length equals 14 residues. The V end lost 6 bases, the J end lost 7 bases, and 19 bases lay between the germline ends. Germline V gives CDR1 SQVTM, CDR2 ANQGSEA. The CDR3 DNA reads as TGCAGCGTGCGGGACAGTGGCTGGGTAAATGAGCAGTTCTTC. This encodes CSVRDSGWVNEQFF.

CDR3 nucleotide sequence: TGTGCCAGCAGCCCCGTAGGGGCGAGAGGTTCACCCCTCCACTTT. Translating it yields CASSPVGARGSPLHF. The J gene is TRBJ1-6, the V gene TRBV7-6; tentative D call: TRBD1 (5 bases). The CDR3 contains 15 residues. Per germline, CDR1 SGHVS and CDR2 FNYEAQ. Trimming took off 5 bases at V and 9 bases at J, with 17 bases between the two ends.

The chain has TRBV4-1 and TRBJ1-2; a possible D gene is TRBD1 (5 bases). The CDR3 contains 13 residues. The V end lost 0 bases, the J end lost 7 bases, and 9 bases lay between the germline ends. Germline V CDR1 and CDR2: MGHRA, YSYEKL. CDR3: CASSQEARAGYTF. The CDR3, as DNA: TGCGCCAGCAGCCAAGAAGCCAGGGCTGGCTACACCTTC.

The chain couples TRBV4-2 to TRBJ1-5, with 7 bases fitting TRBD1. V shed 0 bases and J 2 bases; nucleotides not matched to a gene: 4. Germline V gene lookup returns CDR1 LGHNA and CDR2 YNFKEQ. The CDR3 covers 16 residues. CDR3 DNA sequence: TGTGCCAGCAGCCAAGAGGAGGGGGCTGGCAATCAGCCCCAGCATTTT. Residues: CASSQEEGAGNQPQHF.

There are a few counts of this clone. The rearrangement links TRBV6-4 to TRBJ2-1; D possibly corresponds to TRBD2 (6 bases). V shed 6 bases and J shed 4 bases, with 19 bases lying between them. The CDR3 has 16 amino acids. Germline assignment: CDR1 MRHNA and CDR2 SNTAGT. In DNA form, the CDR3 reads TGTGCCAGCAGCGGGAGCGGGTCCGCCGAATACAATGAGCAGTTCTTC. It is translated as CASSGSGSAEYNEQFF.

The J gene is TRBJ1-1, the V gene TRBV7-4; D not certain. V lost 1 base and J lost 4, with 16 bases in between. The CDR3 consists of 16 residues. Germline CDR1 and CDR2: SGHVT and SQSDAQ. The CDR3 sequence is CASSLVRPPRGTEAFF. The CDR3 nucleotides read TGTGCCAGCAGCTTAGTGCGCCCCCCCCGGGGCACTGAAGCTTTCTTT.

V and J are TRBV5-1 and TRBJ2-7; perhaps TRBD2 as D (7 bases). Germline V lookup: CDR1 SGHRS, CDR2 YFSETQ. This CDR3 has 15 residues. Trimming left V 4 bases short and J 5 bases short, with 19 bases between. As DNA, the CDR3 is TGCGCCAGCAGCAGGGGGGGGACTGCGTCCCACGAGCAGTACTTC. Translating gives CASSRGGTASHEQYF.

This clone was seen a single time. The chain is built from TRBV18 and TRBJ2-7; D is perhaps TRBD1 (5 bases). V lost 5 bases, J lost 7 bases, and 12 bases lay in between. CDR1 KGHSH and CDR2 LQKENI come from the germline V gene. The CDR3 is 12 residues long. The CDR3 bases are TGTGCCAGCTCAGGTGGGGCTGGTGAGCAGTACTTC. Translated: CASSGGAGEQYF.

The chain couples TRBV7-2 to TRBJ1-1, with TRBD1 matching over 7 bases. Per the germline V gene, CDR1 is SGHTA and CDR2 is FQGNSA. This CDR3 region has 17 residues. Unmatched junction bases numbered 11, after V lost 4 bases and J lost 0 bases. CDR3: CASSSRQGREMNTEAFF. The CDR3 DNA sequence: TGTGCCAGCAGCTCTCGACAGGGTCGAGAAATGAACACTGAAGCTTTCTTT. The full variable domain, with the rest looked up from reference TRBV7-2 and TRBJ1-1, is GAGVSQSPSNKVTEKGKDVELRCDPISGHTALYWYRQSLGQGLEFLIYFQGNSAPDKSGLPSDRFSAERTGGSVSTLTIQRTQQEDSAVYLCASSSRQGREMNTEAFFGQGTRLTVV.

V gene TRBV9 combines with J gene TRBJ2-7, with D possibly being TRBD1 (5 bases). This CDR3 spans 14 amino acids. V was pared by 0 bases and J by 2 bases, with 9 bases between. The germline V gene has CDR1 SGDLS and CDR2 YYNGEE. The CDR3 DNA reads as TGTGCCAGCAGCGTAGTGGACATTCCCTACGAGCAGTACTTC. It yields the protein CASSVVDIPYEQYF.

The chain recombines TRBV5-8 with TRBJ2-3, with 8 bases that match TRBD2. CDR3 length equals 14 residues. Germline CDR1 and CDR2: SGHTS and YDEGEE. The V and J ends lost 4 bases and 5 bases, in that order; junction bases with no gene match: 6. Here the CDR3 reads CASSVGGALDTQYF. CDR3 nucleotide sequence: TGTGCCAGCAGCGTCGGGGGGGCATTAGATACGCAGTATTTT.

For this clone: Additional DNA sequences in this sample encode the identical CDR3. This chain's CDR3 is CASSLEGSSYEQYF. DNA of the CDR3: TGTGCCAGCAGCTTGGAGGGGAGCTCCTACGAGCAGTACTTC. This chain links TRBV7-9 with TRBJ2-7; D perhaps matches TRBD2 (6 bases). Germline CDR1 SEHNR, CDR2 FQNEAQ (reference sequence). V was trimmed by 3 bases and J by 0 bases, leaving 9 bases between them. The CDR3 spans 14 residues.

This clone was seen only a few times. The chain links TRBV15 to TRBJ2-1, with 8 bases lining up with TRBD2. The CDR3 spans 17 residues. Germline CDR1 LNHNV, CDR2 YYDKDF (reference sequence). The J segment lost 3 bases and the V segment lost 1 base, leaving 8 bases of the junction unmatched. DNA for the CDR3: TGTGCCACCAGCAGAGTTGTCGGGAGGGGTCTCTACAATGAGCAGTTCTTC. Its protein product is CATSRVVGRGLYNEQFF.

In this sample, this clone turned up a few times. The chain carries TRBV5-1 and TRBJ2-3, with D perhaps TRBD2 (5 bases). The CDR3 loop spans 13 amino acids. V gave up 5 bases and J gave up 6 bases, with 13 bases separating them. Germline values: CDR1 SGHRS, CDR2 YFSETQ. The CDR3 loop is CASRRTTGDTQYF. The CDR3 DNA follows: TGCGCCAGCAGGAGGACGACGGGGGATACGCAGTATTTT.

The chain carries TRBV9 and TRBJ2-3, with 7 bases matching TRBD1. J was trimmed by 2 bases and V by 1 base; bases with no gene match: 7. The CDR3 runs 16 residues. From germline, CDR1 is SGDLS and CDR2 YYNGEE. As DNA, the CDR3 is TGTGCCAGCAGCGTAACCACGACAGGGCCCACAGATACGCAGTATTTT. The encoded protein is CASSVTTTGPTDTQYF.

This clone appeared a few times. The rearrangement joins TRBV6-1 to TRBJ2-7; 8 bases are shared with TRBD2. The CDR3 is made up of 15 amino acids. J gave up 2 bases and V 1 base, and 4 bases lay outside the gene matches. Germline CDR1 is MNHNS and CDR2 is SASEGT. The CDR3 DNA is TGTGCCAGCAGTGAAGATACTAGCGGAGCCTACGAGCAGTACTTC. It encodes CASSEDTSGAYEQYF.

V and J are TRBV18 and TRBJ2-3; a weak D match, TRBD1 (6 bases). The CDR3 has 14 amino acids. Trimming removed 2 bases at V and 2 bases at J, with 8 bases between. From germline, CDR1 is KGHSH and CDR2 LQKENI. The CDR3 coding sequence is TGTGCCAGCTCACCAAGGACAGCCACAGATACGCAGTATTTT. It encodes CASSPRTATDTQYF.